Sequencing of this TCR beta chain was carried out in a study of blood T cell repertoires in COVID-19 (dated by TCRdb to the early 2020s). For the wider study: Collaborator samples came from the United States, Italy and Spain and covered acute and convalescent phases of COVID-19. HLA class I and class II types, where available, came from metadata supplied by the sample provider rather than from assay-based typing. A freely available public database, intended as a resource for researchers studying the immune response to SARS-CoV-2, is where the repertoires were released. Deeply sampled blood TCRbeta repertoires from subjects exposed to, actively infected with, or recovered from COVID-19 were included in the dataset. Sample metadata almost always included a de-identified subject ID, COVID-19 status, age in years and sex. The samples were drawn from two sources: the first 160 participants of the ongoing ImmuneRACE study, and approximately 1,300 subjects contributed by 6 global collaborators. The prospective study material was composed of cDNA or gDNA derived from T cells, B-cell-depleted T cells, or PBMCs. What the research found in general, with its limitations: How much clinical and demographic metadata was included differed by source and by participant, and the metadata was provided uncurated.

A second Seattle source provided samples from volunteer blood donors who had recovered from COVID-19. Whole blood was collected in K2EDTA tubes by collaborating institutions according to the institutions' own protocols. For TCRbeta analysis, collaborators shipped samples as frozen whole blood, isolated PBMCs, or DNA extracted from either of those sample types. About this clone itself: No antigen is known for it. One base away there is no much larger clone; base qualities are not given.

From the cysteine through the phenylalanine, the CDR3 covers 14 amino acids. The sequence is cut down to CDR3 DNA, 42 bases in frame from base 1. The germline V gene encodes CDR1 SGHTA and CDR2 FQGNSA. Trimming costs V 2 bases and J 5 bases, and their ends lie 12 bases apart. TCRbeta CDR3 regions were amplified from genomic DNA by means of the immunoSEQ Assay, a bias-controlled multiplex PCR. On the authors' methods: Nucleated cell counts per sample were estimated from amplification of reference gene primers within the assay. To quantify the absolute abundance of each unique TCRbeta CDR3 rearrangement, sequence reads were collapsed and filtered. For each sample, productive Simpson clonality was calculated as the square root of Simpson's diversity index over productive rearrangements. TCRdb re-hosts the immuneACCESS table, in-frame sequences only. Its copies lack some clones; in the studies checked, an unresolved V gene accounts for under half of them, and the cause for the rest is not known. V and J calls plus clone size are reproduced from that table; the DNA served to infer D and trimming. Present in this sample are roughly 240,000 clones, 80% to 90% of which were seen just once. Together, the top ten hold around 2.4% of the sample.

The sequence was collected from a man aged 40-49 years who had recovered from COVID-19. The chain couples TRBV7-2 to TRBJ1-2; the D gene assignment is ambiguous. Sequenced input: peripheral blood. The DNA sequence is TGTGCCAGCAGCTTATACACAGCCAGTTATGGCTACACCTTC. It specifies CASSLYTASYGYTF.